This TCR beta chain is drawn from a study of blood T cell repertoires in COVID-19. Profiled with immunoSEQ multiplex PCR; TCRdb holds only in-frame clones, not every one. The table shows roughly 400,000 clones, with roughly nine tenths occurring only once. CDR3 size: 14 residues. Trimming took 4 bases from V and 4 from J; bases not matched to a gene: 3. Per the germline V gene, CDR1 is SNHLY and CDR2 is FYNNEI. The chain links TRBV2 to TRBJ2-3; 9 bases match TRBD1. Sequencing input: PBMCs or T cells enriched from blood (not recorded which). The receptor was isolated from a woman under 40 who had recovered from COVID-19. CDR3 sequence reads: CASSVDRGADTQYF. Written as DNA, the CDR3 is TGTGCCAGCAGTGTGGACAGGGGTGCAGATACGCAGTATTTT. The full variable domain, completed using reference TRBV2 and TRBJ2-3, is EPEVTQTPSHQVTQMGQEVILRCVPISNHLYFYWYRQILGQKVEFLVSFYNNEISEKSEIFDDQFSVERPDGSNFTLKIRSTKLEDSAMYFCASSVDRGADTQYFGPGTRLTVL.